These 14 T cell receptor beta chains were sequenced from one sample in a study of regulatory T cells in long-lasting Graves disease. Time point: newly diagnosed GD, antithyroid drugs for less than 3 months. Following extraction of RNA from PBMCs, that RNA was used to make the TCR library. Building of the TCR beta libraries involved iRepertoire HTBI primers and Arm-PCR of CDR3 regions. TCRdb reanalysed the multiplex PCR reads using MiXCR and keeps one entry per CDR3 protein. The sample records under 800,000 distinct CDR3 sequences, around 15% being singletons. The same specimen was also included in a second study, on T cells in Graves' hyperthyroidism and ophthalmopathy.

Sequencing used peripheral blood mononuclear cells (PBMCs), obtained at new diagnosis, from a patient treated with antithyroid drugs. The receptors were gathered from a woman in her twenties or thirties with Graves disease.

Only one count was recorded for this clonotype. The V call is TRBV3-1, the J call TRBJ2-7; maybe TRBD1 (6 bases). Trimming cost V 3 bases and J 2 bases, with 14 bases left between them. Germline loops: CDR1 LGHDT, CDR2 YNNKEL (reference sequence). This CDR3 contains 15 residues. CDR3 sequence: CASSQPWTDAYEQYF. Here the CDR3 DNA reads TGTGCCAGCAGCCAGCCCTGGACAGACGCCTACGAGCAGTACTTC.

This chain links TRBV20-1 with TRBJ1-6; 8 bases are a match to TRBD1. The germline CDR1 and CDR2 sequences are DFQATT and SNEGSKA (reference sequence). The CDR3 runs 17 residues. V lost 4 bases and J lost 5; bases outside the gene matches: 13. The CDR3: CSATTNRGWGNNSPLHF. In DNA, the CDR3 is TGCAGTGCTACCACGAACAGGGGGTGGGGGAATAATTCACCCCTCCACTTT.

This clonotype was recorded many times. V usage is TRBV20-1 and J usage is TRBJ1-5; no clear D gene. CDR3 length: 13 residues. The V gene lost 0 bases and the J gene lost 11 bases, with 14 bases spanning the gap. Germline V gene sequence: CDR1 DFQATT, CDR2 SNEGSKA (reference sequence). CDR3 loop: CSARDPQAKAQHF. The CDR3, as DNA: TGCAGTGCTAGAGATCCCCAGGCAAAGGCCCAGCATTTT.

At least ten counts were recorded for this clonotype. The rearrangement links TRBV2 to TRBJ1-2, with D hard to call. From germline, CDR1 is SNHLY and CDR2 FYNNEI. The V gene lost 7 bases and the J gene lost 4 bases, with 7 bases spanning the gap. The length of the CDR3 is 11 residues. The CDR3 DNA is TGTGCCAGCATTGGCAGCTATGGCTACACCTTC. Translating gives CASIGSYGYTF.

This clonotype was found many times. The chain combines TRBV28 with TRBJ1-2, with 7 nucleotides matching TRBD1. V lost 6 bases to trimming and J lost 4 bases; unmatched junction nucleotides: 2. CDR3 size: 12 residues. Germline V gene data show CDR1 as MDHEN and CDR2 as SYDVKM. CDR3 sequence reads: CASRTGAYGYTF. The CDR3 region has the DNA TGTGCCAGCAGAACAGGGGCCTATGGCTACACCTTC.

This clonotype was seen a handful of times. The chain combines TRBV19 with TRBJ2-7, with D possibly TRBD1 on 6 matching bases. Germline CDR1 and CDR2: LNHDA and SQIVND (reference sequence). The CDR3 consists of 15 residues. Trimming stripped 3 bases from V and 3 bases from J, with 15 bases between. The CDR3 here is CASSISTGIGYEQYF. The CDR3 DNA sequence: TGTGCCAGTAGTATTTCGACAGGTATCGGCTACGAGCAGTACTTC.

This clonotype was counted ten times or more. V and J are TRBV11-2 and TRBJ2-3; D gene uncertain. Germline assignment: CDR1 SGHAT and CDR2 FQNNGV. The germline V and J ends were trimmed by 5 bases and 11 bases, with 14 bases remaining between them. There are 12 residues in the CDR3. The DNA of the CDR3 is TGTGCCAGCAGCACACGTGGTAGTGGGCAGTATTTT. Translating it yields CASSTRGSGQYF.

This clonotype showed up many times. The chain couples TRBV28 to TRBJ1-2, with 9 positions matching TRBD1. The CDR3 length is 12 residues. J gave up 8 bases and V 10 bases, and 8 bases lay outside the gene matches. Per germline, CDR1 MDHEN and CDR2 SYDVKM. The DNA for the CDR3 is TGTGCCACCTCCGGGACAGGGCGAGGCTACACCTTC. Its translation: CATSGTGRGYTF.

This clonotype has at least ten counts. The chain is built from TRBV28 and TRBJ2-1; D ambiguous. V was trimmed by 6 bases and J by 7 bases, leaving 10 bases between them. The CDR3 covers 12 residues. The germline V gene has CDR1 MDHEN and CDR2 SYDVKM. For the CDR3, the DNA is TGTGCCAGCAGACTAACGAAGAATGAGCAGTTCTTC. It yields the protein CASRLTKNEQFF.

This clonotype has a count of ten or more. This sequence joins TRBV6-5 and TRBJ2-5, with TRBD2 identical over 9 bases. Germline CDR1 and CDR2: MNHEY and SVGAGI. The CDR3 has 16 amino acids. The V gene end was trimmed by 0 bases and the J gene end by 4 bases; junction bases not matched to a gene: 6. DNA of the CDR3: TGTGCCAGCAGTTACTCACTAGCGGGCGTGTCAGAGACCCAGTACTTC. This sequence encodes CASSYSLAGVSETQYF.

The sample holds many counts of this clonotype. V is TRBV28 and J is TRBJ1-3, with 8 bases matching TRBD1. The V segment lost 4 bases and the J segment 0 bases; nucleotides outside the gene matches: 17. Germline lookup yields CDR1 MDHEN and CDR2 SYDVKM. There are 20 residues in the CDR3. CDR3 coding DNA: TGTGCCAGCAGTTATGGGAAGGACAGGGAGACCCTGCACTCTGGAAACACCATATATTTT. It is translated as CASSYGKDRETLHSGNTIYF.

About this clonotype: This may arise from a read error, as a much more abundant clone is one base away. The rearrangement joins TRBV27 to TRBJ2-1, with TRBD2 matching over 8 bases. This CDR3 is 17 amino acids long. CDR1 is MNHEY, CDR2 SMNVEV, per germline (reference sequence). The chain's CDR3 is CATQRRVAGYSYDEQFF. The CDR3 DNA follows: TGTGCCACTCAACGACGGGTAGCGGGGTACTCCTACGATGAGCAGTTCTTC.

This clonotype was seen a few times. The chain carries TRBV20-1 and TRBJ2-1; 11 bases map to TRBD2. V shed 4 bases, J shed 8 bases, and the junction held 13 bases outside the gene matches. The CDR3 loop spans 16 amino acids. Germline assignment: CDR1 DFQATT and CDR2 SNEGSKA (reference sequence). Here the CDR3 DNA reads TGCAGTGCTACGGGACTAGCGGACCCGGGCACAGATGAGCAGTTCTTC. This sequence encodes CSATGLADPGTDEQFF.

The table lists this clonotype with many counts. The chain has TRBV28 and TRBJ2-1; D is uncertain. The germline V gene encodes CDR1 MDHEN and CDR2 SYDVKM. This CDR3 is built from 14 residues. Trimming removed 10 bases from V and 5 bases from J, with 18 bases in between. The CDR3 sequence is CAITPRFTDNEQFF. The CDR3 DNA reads TGTGCCATCACCCCCCGGTTTACAGACAATGAGCAGTTCTTC. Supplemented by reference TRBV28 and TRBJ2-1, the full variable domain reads DVKVTQSSRYLVKRTGEKVFLECVQDMDHENMFWYRQDPGLGLRLIYFSYDVKMKEKGDIPEGYSVSREKKERFSLILESASTNQTSMYLCAITPRFTDNEQFFGPGTRLTVL.